Each of the 21 T cell receptor beta chains below was sequenced from the same sample in a study of immune evolution from preneoplasia to lung adenocarcinoma. Sequenced by immunoSEQ multiplex PCR; TCRdb stores in-frame clones only, minus some. The table lists some 4,500 clones, approximately 74% of them singletons. Sequences were obtained from FFPE adjacent normal lung tissue. Receptors were obtained from a person aged 60-80 years with lung adenocarcinoma.

Only a few counts were recorded for this clone. The chain is built from TRBV7-2 and TRBJ2-1; D might be TRBD1 (6 bases). Germline V gene sequence: CDR1 SGHTA, CDR2 FQGNSA. The CDR3 contains 15 residues. The V end lost 3 bases, the J end lost 1 base, and 10 bases lay between the germline ends. The CDR3 nucleotides are TGTGCCAGCAGCTTGCGAGGGGGTTCCTACAATGAGCAGTTCTTC. Translated, it gives CASSLRGGSYNEQFF. Supplemented by reference TRBV7-2 and TRBJ2-1, the full variable domain reads GAGVSQSPSNKVTEKGKDVELRCDPISGHTALYWYRQSLGQGLEFLIYFQGNSAPDKSGLPSDRFSAERTGGSVSTLTIQRTQQEDSAVYLCASSLRGGSYNEQFFGPGTRLTVL.

The chain couples TRBV6-6 to TRBJ2-3; D may be TRBD1 (5 bases). Germline CDR1 and CDR2: MNHNY and SVGAGI (reference sequence). Trimming cost V 0 bases and J 5 bases, with 12 bases left between them. The CDR3 loop spans 15 amino acids. The CDR3 coding sequence is TGTGCCAGCAGTTACTCAAACCCAGGGTTAGATACGCAGTATTTT. It specifies CASSYSNPGLDTQYF.

This clone was recorded only once. CDR3: CASSLGVSTDTQYF. Written as DNA, the CDR3 is TGTGCCAGCAGTTTAGGGGTGAGCACAGATACGCAGTATTTT. The chain is built from TRBV28 and TRBJ2-3; D not certain. CDR1 is MDHEN, CDR2 SYDVKM, per germline. V shed 2 bases and J shed 0 bases, with 6 bases lying between them. This CDR3 contains 14 residues. The full variable domain, completed using reference TRBV28 and TRBJ2-3, is DVKVTQSSRYLVKRTGEKVFLECVQDMDHENMFWYRQDPGLGLRLIYFSYDVKMKEKGDIPEGYSVSREKKERFSLILESASTNQTSMYLCASSLGVSTDTQYFGPGTRLTVL.

This clone showed up just once. The chain combines TRBV4-1 with TRBJ1-1, with a possible D match to TRBD1 (6 bases). The CDR3 covers 15 residues. Germline loops: CDR1 MGHRA, CDR2 YSYEKL. Trimming stripped 2 bases from V and 1 base from J, with 11 bases between. DNA for the CDR3: TGCGCCAGCAGCCAACGGGACACCCAGAACACTGAAGCTTTCTTT. It specifies CASSQRDTQNTEAFF.

V is TRBV5-1 and J is TRBJ2-7; 11 nucleotides align to TRBD2. The CDR3 loop spans 16 amino acids. Trimming removed 0 bases from V and 3 bases from J; junction bases left unmatched: 5. CDR1 is SGHRS and CDR2 is YFSETQ in the germline V gene. CDR3 DNA sequence: TGCGCCAGCAGCTTGGGAAACGGACTAGCGGGCTACGAGCAGTACTTC. Its translation is CASSLGNGLAGYEQYF.

The chain links TRBV28 to TRBJ2-7; 10 nucleotides match TRBD1. The CDR3 spans 15 residues. CDR1 is MDHEN, CDR2 SYDVKM, per germline. The trim removed 7 bases at V and 6 bases at J, leaving 12 bases unmatched. In DNA, the CDR3 is TGTGCCAGCATTTCCCCTCGGGACAGGGGACCCGAGCAGTACTTC. This sequence encodes CASISPRDRGPEQYF.

This chain connects TRBV4-1 to TRBJ1-4; TRBD1 matches 9 bases. The V and J ends lost 4 bases and 1 base, in that order; junction bases with no gene match: 1. Per germline, CDR1 MGHRA and CDR2 YSYEKL. There are 15 residues in the CDR3. Here the CDR3 DNA reads TGCGCCAGCAGCCCGACAGGGGGAACTAATGAAAAACTGTTTTTT. Encoded protein: CASSPTGGTNEKLFF.

CDR3 protein: CSVDKLAGGRSYNEQFF. Here the CDR3 DNA reads TGCAGCGTTGACAAACTAGCGGGAGGGCGCTCCTACAATGAGCAGTTCTTC. The chain recombines TRBV29-1 with TRBJ2-1; 13 bases agree with TRBD2. Germline V gives CDR1 SQVTM, CDR2 ANQGSEA. Losses at the gene ends were 3 bases for V and 0 bases for J; bases not matched to a gene: 5. This CDR3 has 17 residues.

This clone came up once. This sequence joins TRBV11-3 and TRBJ2-1; TRBD2 matches at 7 bases. Germline CDR1 is SGHNT and CDR2 is YENEEA. The V gene end was trimmed by 2 bases and the J gene end by 5 bases; junction bases not matched to a gene: 6. This CDR3 spans 15 amino acids. As DNA, the CDR3 is TGTGCCAGCAGCTTATGGACTAGATCAGACAATGAGCAGTTCTTC. It yields the protein CASSLWTRSDNEQFF.

The V gene is TRBV28, the J gene TRBJ1-6; D gene ambiguous. The germline V and J ends were trimmed by 7 bases and 5 bases, with 6 bases remaining between them. CDR3 length: 12 amino acids. The germline gives CDR1 MDHEN, CDR2 SYDVKM. This chain's CDR3 is CASTSNNSPLHF. CDR3 sequence (DNA): TGTGCCAGCACCTCAAATAATTCACCCCTCCACTTT. The whole variable domain, remainder taken from reference TRBV28 and TRBJ1-6, is DVKVTQSSRYLVKRTGEKVFLECVQDMDHENMFWYRQDPGLGLRLIYFSYDVKMKEKGDIPEGYSVSREKKERFSLILESASTNQTSMYLCASTSNNSPLHFGNGTRLTVT.

With respect to this clone: This sample also contains other DNA sequences that code for the same CDR3. The chain couples TRBV20-1 to TRBJ2-7, with no clear D. From germline, CDR1 is DFQATT and CDR2 SNEGSKA (reference sequence). The CDR3 totals 11 residues. Trimming removed 4 bases at V and 4 bases at J, with 8 bases between. The CDR3 region is CSATQAYEQYF. In DNA, the CDR3 is TGCAGTGCTACTCAGGCTTACGAGCAGTACTTC.

This CDR3 reads CASSEGGGREQYF. The DNA of the CDR3 is TGCGCCAGCAGTGAGGGGGGAGGGAGGGAGCAGTACTTC. The J gene is TRBJ2-7, the V gene TRBV10-2; TRBD2 agrees at 7 bases. Germline CDR1 is WSHSY and CDR2 is SAAADI. The CDR3 spans 13 residues. Losses at the gene ends were 2 bases for V and 7 bases for J; bases not matched to a gene: 5.

The V call is TRBV7-8, the J call TRBJ1-5; the D gene is possibly TRBD1 (5 bases). CDR3 size: 16 residues. Germline-derived CDR1 and CDR2 are SGHVS and FQNEAQ. Trimming removed 1 base from V and 4 bases from J, with 14 bases in between. CDR3 protein: CASSLVGQGNNQPQHF. As DNA, the CDR3 is TGTGCCAGCAGCTTAGTAGGTCAGGGAAATAATCAGCCCCAGCATTTT.

This clone appeared a single time. This chain links TRBV19 with TRBJ1-2; 7 bases map to TRBD1. Germline CDR1 reads LNHDA; CDR2 reads SQIVND (reference sequence). V was pared by 5 bases and J by 4 bases, with 7 bases of the junction left unmatched. The length of the CDR3 is 14 residues. Written as DNA, the CDR3 is TGTGCCAGTAGTTCCCGACAGGGCGGCTATGGCTACACCTTC. Amino acid sequence: CASSSRQGGYGYTF.

The chain joins TRBV4-1 to TRBJ2-2, with D uncertain. Trimming stripped 0 bases from V and 9 bases from J, with 8 bases between. The CDR3 is made up of 13 amino acids. Looked up from germline, CDR1 is MGHRA and CDR2 is YSYEKL. The CDR3 sequence is CASSQDTRRELFF. DNA for the CDR3: TGCGCCAGCAGCCAAGATACGAGAAGGGAGCTGTTTTTT.

The V gene is TRBV6-4, the J gene TRBJ2-2; D not resolved. Trimming removed 0 bases from V and 3 bases from J, with 2 bases in between. This CDR3 has 13 amino acids. In germline, CDR1 is MRHNA, CDR2 SNTAGT. Here the CDR3 reads CASSDSDTGELFF. CDR3 bases: TGTGCCAGCAGTGACTCGGACACCGGGGAGCTGTTTTTT.

The chain joins TRBV7-6 to TRBJ2-5; 14 bases line up with TRBD2. This CDR3 contains 18 residues. Germline V CDR1 and CDR2: SGHVS, FNYEAQ. The trim removed 4 bases at V and 5 bases at J, leaving 12 bases unmatched. The CDR3 DNA reads TGTGCCAGCAGCTCCTACCGCGTGGGACTAGCGGGAGAGGAGACCCAGTACTTC. Translated: CASSSYRVGLAGEETQYF. Full variable domain (outside the CDR3, taken from reference TRBV7-6 and TRBJ2-5): GAGVSQSPRYKVTKRGQDVALRCDPISGHVSLYWYRQALGQGPEFLTYFNYEAQQDKSGLPNDRFSAERPEGSISTLTIQRTEQRDSAMYRCASSSYRVGLAGEETQYFGPGTRLLVL.

This rearrangement joins TRBV25-1 to TRBJ2-1; D is unresolved. Trimming shortened V by 4 bases and J by 2 bases, and 3 bases separated the two germline ends. CDR1 is MGHDK and CDR2 is SYGVNS in the germline V gene. CDR3 length: 12 amino acids. The CDR3 DNA is TGTGCCAGCAGTGGGACCTACAATGAGCAGTTCTTC. Protein: CASSGTYNEQFF.

The gene calls are TRBV7-3 and TRBJ2-6, with D uncertain. The CDR3 contains 17 residues. Germline V gene sequence: CDR1 SGHTA, CDR2 FQGTGA. The germline V and J ends were trimmed by 1 base and 0 bases, with 10 bases remaining between them. The CDR3 is CASSLIAAYSGANVLTF. The CDR3 DNA follows: TGTGCCAGCAGCTTAATTGCAGCCTACTCTGGGGCCAACGTCCTGACTTTC.

This clone has only a few counts. The V gene is TRBV7-8, the J gene TRBJ2-3; TRBD1 matches at 11 bases. Germline V gene data show CDR1 as SGHVS and CDR2 as FQNEAQ. V lost 1 base to trimming and J lost 2 bases; unmatched junction nucleotides: 11. CDR3 length equals 19 residues. The CDR3 DNA reads TGTGCCAGCAGCTTAGTATTCGGACAGGGGGCCCCCTTCACAGATACGCAGTATTTT. Translating gives CASSLVFGQGAPFTDTQYF.

The chain recombines TRBV5-1 with TRBJ2-5; D gene unclear. Germline CDR1 reads SGHRS; CDR2 reads YFSETQ. V lost 4 bases and J 0 bases, leaving 10 bases between the germline ends. The CDR3 is 14 amino acids. The CDR3: CASSPIGYQETQYF. The CDR3 bases are TGCGCCAGCAGCCCGATTGGGTACCAAGAGACCCAGTACTTC.